The clone carrying this T cell receptor (beta chain) is a singleton in its sample. This entry is derived from a study of blood T cell repertoires in COVID-19. Study-wide context: Samples of COVID-19 (acute and convalescent) were obtained from the United States, Italy and Spain. The analysed material was cDNA or gDNA that came from T cells, B-cell-depleted T cells, or PBMCs.

Seattle participants joined during active infection and were tracked over time. Original methodology: Reference gene primers were amplified, and this amplification served to estimate nucleated cell counts. The data were produced by immunoSEQ multiplex PCR, yet TCRdb's version contains in-frame clones alone and is incomplete. V, J and clone size derive from that table, while D and trimming were established from the DNA sequence. The profile shows just under 350,000 clones, about 90% of them singletons. The CDR3 runs to 18 residues. Germline values: CDR1 SSHAT, CDR2 FNYEAQ (reference sequence). Trimming took 5 bases from V and 4 from J; bases not matched to a gene: 11.

The sample comprised peripheral blood. The rearrangement links TRBV7-7 to TRBJ2-1; TRBD2 matches 13 bases. This clonotype was obtained from a woman aged 50 to 60 with COVID-19, enrolled during active disease. The CDR3 DNA is TGTGCCAGCAGCCCTTTAGGGACTAGCGGGATAGTTTACAATGAGCAGTTCTTC. Amino acids: CASSPLGTSGIVYNEQFF. The complete variable domain, with remaining parts taken from reference TRBV7-7 and TRBJ2-1, reads GAGVSQSPRYKVTKRGQDVTLRCDPISSHATLYWYQQALGQGPEFLTYFNYEAQPDKSGLPSDRFSAERPEGSISTLTIQRTEQRDSAMYRCASSPLGTSGIVYNEQFFGPGTRLTVL.